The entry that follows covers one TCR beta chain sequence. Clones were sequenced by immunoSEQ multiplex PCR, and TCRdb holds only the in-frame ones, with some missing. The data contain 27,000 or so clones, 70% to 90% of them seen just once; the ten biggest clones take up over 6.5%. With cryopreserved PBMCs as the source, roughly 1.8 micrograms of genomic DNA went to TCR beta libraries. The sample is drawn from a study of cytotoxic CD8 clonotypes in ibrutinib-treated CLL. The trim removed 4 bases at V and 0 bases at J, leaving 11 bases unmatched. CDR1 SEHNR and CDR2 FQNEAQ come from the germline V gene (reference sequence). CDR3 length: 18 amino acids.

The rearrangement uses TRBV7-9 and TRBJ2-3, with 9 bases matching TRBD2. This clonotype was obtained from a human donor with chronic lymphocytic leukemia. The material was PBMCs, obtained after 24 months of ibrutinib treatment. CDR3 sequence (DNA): TGTGCCAGCAGCTCTCCCAGCGGGGGGTTTGCTAGCACAGATACGCAGTATTTT. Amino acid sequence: CASSSPSGGFASTDTQYF.